The count of the clone carrying this TCR beta chain is one. Its antigen is not known. Unrecorded immune exposure was likely among donors, who were nominally healthy when sampled. This specimen belongs to a study of cytomegalovirus exposure and HLA in healthy donors. Study information: Earlier work reported approximately 110 million unique TCR beta sequences from approximately 180 million T cells.

PCR primers comprised 60 Vbeta and 13 Jbeta primers. Libraries were prepared by immunoSEQ multiplex PCR; TCRdb keeps only in-frame clonotypes and omits some of them. This sample yields approximately 110,000 clones, of which under 85% are seen a single time; 6.1% belongs to the top ten. Study outcomes and limitations: TCR beta V- and J-gene trimming was later associated with a missense DCLRE1C variant. Reportedly, a later analysis found an Asian-associated ancestry cluster had fewer N-insertions than the roughly 700-donor mean.

Germline values: CDR1 SGHDN, CDR2 FVKESK. J was trimmed by 2 bases and V by 5 bases; bases with no gene match: 7. The CDR3 length is 15 residues. Sequencing was carried out using PBMCs. This receptor was identified in a man aged 18 to 29 in good health and CMV-seronegative. The gene calls are TRBV14 and TRBJ1-2; TRBD1 matches at 8 bases. The CDR3 region is CASSLGQARNYGYTF. The CDR3, as DNA: TGTGCCAGCAGCTTGGGACAGGCCCGCAACTATGGCTACACCTTC.